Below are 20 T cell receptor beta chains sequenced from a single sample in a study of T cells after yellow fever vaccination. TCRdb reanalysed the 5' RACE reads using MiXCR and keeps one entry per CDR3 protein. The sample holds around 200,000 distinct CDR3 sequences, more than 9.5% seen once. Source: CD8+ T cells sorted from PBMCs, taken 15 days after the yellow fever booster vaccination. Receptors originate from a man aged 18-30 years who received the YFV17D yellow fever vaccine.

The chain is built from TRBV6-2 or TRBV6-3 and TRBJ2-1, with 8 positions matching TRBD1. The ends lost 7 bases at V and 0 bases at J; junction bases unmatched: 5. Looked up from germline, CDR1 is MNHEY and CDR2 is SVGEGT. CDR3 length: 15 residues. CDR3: CASNRGTSSYNEQFF. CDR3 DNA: TGTGCCAGCAACAGGGGGACCAGCTCCTACAATGAGCAGTTCTTC.

The CDR3 nucleotides are TGTGCCAGCAGTGAGACTGTAGCGGAGAGCTCCTACAATGAGCAGTTCTTC. It codes for CASSETVAESSYNEQFF. The chain joins TRBV6-2 or TRBV6-3 to TRBJ2-1; D is perhaps TRBD2 (6 bases). The germline V gene has CDR1 MNHEY and CDR2 SVGEGT. CDR3 length: 17 amino acids. V lost 5 bases and J lost 0, with 17 bases in between.

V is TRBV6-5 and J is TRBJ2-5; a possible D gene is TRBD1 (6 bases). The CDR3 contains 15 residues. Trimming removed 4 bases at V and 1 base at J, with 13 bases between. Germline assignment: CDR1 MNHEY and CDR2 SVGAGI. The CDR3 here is CASSLGTSSQETQYF. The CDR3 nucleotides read TGTGCCAGCAGTTTGGGGACATCCAGCCAAGAGACCCAGTACTTC.

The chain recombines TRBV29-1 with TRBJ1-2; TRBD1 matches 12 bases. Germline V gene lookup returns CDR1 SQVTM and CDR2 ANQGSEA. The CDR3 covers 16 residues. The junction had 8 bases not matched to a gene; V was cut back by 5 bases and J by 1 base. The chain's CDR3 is CSVWPGTGGYNYGYTF. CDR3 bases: TGCAGCGTTTGGCCTGGGACAGGGGGCTATAACTATGGCTACACCTTC.

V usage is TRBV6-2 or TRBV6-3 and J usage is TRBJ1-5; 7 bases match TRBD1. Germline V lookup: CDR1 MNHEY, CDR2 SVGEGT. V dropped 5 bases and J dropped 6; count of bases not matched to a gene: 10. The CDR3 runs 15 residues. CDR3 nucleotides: TGTGCCAGCAGTGAAACAGGGGAGGGAATTCAGCCCCAGCATTTT. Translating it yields CASSETGEGIQPQHF.

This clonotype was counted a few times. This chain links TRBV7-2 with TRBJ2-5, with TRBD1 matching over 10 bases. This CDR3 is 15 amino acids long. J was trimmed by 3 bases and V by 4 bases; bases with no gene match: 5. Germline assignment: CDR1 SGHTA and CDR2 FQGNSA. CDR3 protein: CASSSLDRGKETQYF. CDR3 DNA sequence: TGTGCCAGCAGCTCCCTGGACAGGGGGAAAGAGACCCAGTACTTC. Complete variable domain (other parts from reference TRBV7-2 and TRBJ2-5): GAGVSQSPSNKVTEKGKDVELRCDPISGHTALYWYRQSLGQGLEFLIYFQGNSAPDKSGLPSDRFSAERTGGSVSTLTIQRTQQEDSAVYLCASSSLDRGKETQYFGPGTRLLVL.

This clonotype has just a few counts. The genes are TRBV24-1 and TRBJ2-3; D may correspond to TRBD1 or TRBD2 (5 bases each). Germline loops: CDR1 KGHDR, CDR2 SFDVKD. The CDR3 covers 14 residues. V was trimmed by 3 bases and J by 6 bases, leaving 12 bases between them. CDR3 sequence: CATSDDEGTDTQYF. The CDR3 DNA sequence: TGTGCCACCAGTGATGACGAGGGGACGGATACGCAGTATTTT.

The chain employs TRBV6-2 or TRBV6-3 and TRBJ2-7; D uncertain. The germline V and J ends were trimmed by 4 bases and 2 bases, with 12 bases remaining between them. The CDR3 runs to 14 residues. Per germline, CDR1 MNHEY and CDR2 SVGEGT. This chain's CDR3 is CASSSSGVTYEQYF. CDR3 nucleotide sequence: TGTGCCAGCAGTTCATCAGGAGTTACCTACGAGCAGTACTTC.

CDR3 residues: CASSSLGPADTQYF. The CDR3 DNA is TGTGCCAGCAGTTCCCTAGGACCCGCAGATACGCAGTATTTT. The rearrangement joins TRBV12-3 or TRBV12-4 to TRBJ2-3; no firm D call. CDR3 length equals 14 residues. Trimming left V 4 bases short and J 4 bases short, with 12 bases between.

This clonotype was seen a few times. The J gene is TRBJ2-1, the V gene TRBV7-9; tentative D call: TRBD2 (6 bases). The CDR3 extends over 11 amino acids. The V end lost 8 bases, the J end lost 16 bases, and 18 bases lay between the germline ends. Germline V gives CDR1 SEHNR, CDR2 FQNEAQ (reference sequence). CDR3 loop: CASGPPAGIFF. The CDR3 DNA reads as TGTGCCAGCGGGCCCCCAGCGGGTATATTCTTC. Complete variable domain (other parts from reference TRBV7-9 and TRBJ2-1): DTGVSQNPRHKITKRGQNVTFRCDPISEHNRLYWYRQTLGQGPEFLTYFQNEAQLEKSRLLSDRFSAERPKGSFSTLEIQRTEQGDSAMYLCASGPPAGIFFGPGTRLTVL.

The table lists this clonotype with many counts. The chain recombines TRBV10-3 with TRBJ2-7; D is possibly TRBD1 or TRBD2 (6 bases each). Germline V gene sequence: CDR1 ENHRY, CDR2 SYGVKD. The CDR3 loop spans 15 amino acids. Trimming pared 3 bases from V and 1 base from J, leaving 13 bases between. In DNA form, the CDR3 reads TGTGCCATCAGTGATGGGGGGCTGGAGTCCTACGAGCAGTACGTC. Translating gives CAISDGGLESYEQYV.

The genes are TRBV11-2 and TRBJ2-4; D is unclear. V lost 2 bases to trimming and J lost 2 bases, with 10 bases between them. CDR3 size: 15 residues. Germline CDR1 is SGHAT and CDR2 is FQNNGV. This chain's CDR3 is CASSLFRFPKNIQYF. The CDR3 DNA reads TGTGCCAGCAGCTTATTCCGGTTTCCCAAAAACATTCAGTACTTC.

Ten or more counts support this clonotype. The CDR3 region is CASSLGSNEQFF. In DNA form, the CDR3 reads TGTGCCAGCAGCTTAGGTTCCAATGAGCAGTTCTTC. This chain links TRBV7-9 with TRBJ2-1; unclear D gene. CDR3 size: 12 residues. Germline loops: CDR1 SEHNR, CDR2 FQNEAQ (reference sequence). V lost 1 base, J lost 6 bases, and 4 bases lay in between.

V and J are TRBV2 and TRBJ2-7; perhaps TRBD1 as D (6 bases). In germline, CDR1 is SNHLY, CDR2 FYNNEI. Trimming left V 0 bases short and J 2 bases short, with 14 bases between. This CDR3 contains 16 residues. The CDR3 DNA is TGTGCCAGCAGTGAAGCCTACCTTACAGGGACCTACGAGCAGTACGTC. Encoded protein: CASSEAYLTGTYEQYV.

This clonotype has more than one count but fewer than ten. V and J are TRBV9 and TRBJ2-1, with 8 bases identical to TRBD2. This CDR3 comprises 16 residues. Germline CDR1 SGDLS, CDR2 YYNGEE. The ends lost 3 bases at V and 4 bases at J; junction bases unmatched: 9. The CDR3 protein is CASSGEGSGIYNEQFF. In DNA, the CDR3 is TGTGCCAGCAGCGGGGAGGGTAGCGGGATTTACAATGAGCAGTTCTTC.

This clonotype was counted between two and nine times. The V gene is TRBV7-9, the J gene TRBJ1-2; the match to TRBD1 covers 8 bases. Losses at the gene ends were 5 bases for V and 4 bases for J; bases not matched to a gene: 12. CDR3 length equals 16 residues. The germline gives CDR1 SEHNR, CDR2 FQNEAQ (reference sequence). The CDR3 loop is CASSKNRGDIGYGYTF. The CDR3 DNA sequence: TGTGCCAGCAGCAAGAACAGGGGGGATATTGGCTATGGCTACACCTTC.

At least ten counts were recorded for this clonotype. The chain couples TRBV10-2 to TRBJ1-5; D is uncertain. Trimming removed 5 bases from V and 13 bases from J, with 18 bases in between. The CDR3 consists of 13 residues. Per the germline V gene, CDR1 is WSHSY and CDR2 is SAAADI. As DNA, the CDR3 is TGCGCCAGCAGTACCCTCGTGGAGTCTCCTCAGCATTTT. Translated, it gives CASSTLVESPQHF.

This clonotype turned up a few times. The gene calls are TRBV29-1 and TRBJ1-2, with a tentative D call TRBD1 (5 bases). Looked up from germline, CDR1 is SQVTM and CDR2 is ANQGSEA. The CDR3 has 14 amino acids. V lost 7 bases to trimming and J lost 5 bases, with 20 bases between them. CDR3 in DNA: TGCAGCGCGATTAGGGACGTATCTCCTTATGGCTACACCTTC. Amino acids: CSAIRDVSPYGYTF.

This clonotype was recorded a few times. The CDR3 is CASKPRRGTGNTIYF. The CDR3 DNA sequence: TGTGCCAGCAAACCACGTCGGGGAACTGGAAACACCATATATTTT. The chain has TRBV6-6 and TRBJ1-3; D is undetermined. Germline values: CDR1 MNHNY, CDR2 SVGAGI (reference sequence). Trimming shortened V by 7 bases and J by 2 bases, and 15 bases separated the two germline ends. CDR3 length: 15 residues.

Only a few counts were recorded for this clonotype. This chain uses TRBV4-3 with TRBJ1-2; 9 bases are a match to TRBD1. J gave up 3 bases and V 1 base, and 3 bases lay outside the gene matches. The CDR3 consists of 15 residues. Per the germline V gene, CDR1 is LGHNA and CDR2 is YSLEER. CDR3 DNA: TGCGCCAGCAGCCAAGGCACAGGGGGCGACTATGGCTACACCTTC. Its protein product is CASSQGTGGDYGYTF.